Presented here are 10 T cell receptor beta chains from one specimen sequenced in a study of patients and donors after allogeneic stem cell transplantation. One entry per CDR3 protein results from TCRdb running MiXCR on the RT-PCR reads. Among some 200,000 distinct CDR3 sequences listed, 41% were seen once. Source material: blood, either unsorted or a sorted T cell fraction (not recorded which). All receptors derive from a human donor who was either an allogeneic HSCT recipient or a stem cell or donor lymphocyte infusion donor (not recorded which). It is not recorded whose cells these are; they may come from a transplant donor.

The rearrangement links TRBV11-2 to TRBJ2-5; D unresolved. V lost 3 bases and J lost 1, with 6 bases in between. This CDR3 region has 13 residues. Germline values: CDR1 SGHAT, CDR2 FQNNGV. CDR3 nucleotides: TGTGCCAGCAGCTTCCTGTCCCAAGAGACCCAGTACTTC. Amino acids: CASSFLSQETQYF.

The chain uses TRBV7-2 and TRBJ2-2, with TRBD1 matching 7 bases. The CDR3 covers 15 residues. Germline assignment: CDR1 SGHTA and CDR2 FQGNSA. V shed 4 bases, J shed 5 bases, and the junction held 7 bases outside the gene matches. CDR3 in amino acids: CASSYRTGWTGELFF. CDR3 DNA: TGTGCCAGCAGCTACCGGACAGGTTGGACCGGGGAGCTGTTTTTT.

This chain connects TRBV20-1 to TRBJ1-2; the match to TRBD1 covers 7 bases. The CDR3 is made up of 13 amino acids. Germline V gene lookup returns CDR1 DFQATT and CDR2 SNEGSKA (reference sequence). The V gene end was trimmed by 6 bases and the J gene end by 2 bases; junction bases not matched to a gene: 6. CDR3 amino acids: CSALKGQNYGYTF. The CDR3 nucleotides are TGCAGTGCCCTCAAGGGACAGAACTATGGCTACACCTTC.

The chain has TRBV6-5 and TRBJ2-6; tentative D call: TRBD1 (5 bases). The CDR3 runs to 15 residues. The germline V and J ends were trimmed by 6 bases and 2 bases, with 11 bases remaining between them. The germline gives CDR1 MNHEY, CDR2 SVGAGI. DNA of the CDR3: TGTGCCAGCAGCCCCAGACAGACTGGGGCCAACGTCCTGACTTTC. Protein: CASSPRQTGANVLTF.

CDR3: CASSSGQGARHGYTF. The CDR3 nucleotides read TGTGCCAGCAGTTCAGGACAGGGGGCCCGTCATGGCTACACCTTC. The chain links TRBV12-3 or TRBV12-4 to TRBJ1-2; 11 positions agree with TRBD1. This CDR3 has 15 residues. The V and J ends lost 4 bases and 6 bases, in that order; junction bases with no gene match: 7.

This clonotype was seen a few times. J is TRBJ1-1 and V is TRBV20-1; no reliable D call. This CDR3 spans 12 amino acids. Trimming took off 2 bases at V and 6 bases at J, with 10 bases between the two ends. CDR1 is DFQATT and CDR2 is SNEGSKA in the germline V gene (reference sequence). The CDR3 DNA reads as TGCAGTGCTAGATTTATGACTTCTGAAGCTTTCTTT. Its protein product is CSARFMTSEAFF.

The chain combines TRBV4-2 with TRBJ1-5, with D perhaps matching TRBD1 (5 bases). The CDR3 extends over 17 amino acids. Trimming took off 1 base at V and 2 bases at J, with 15 bases between the two ends. Germline loops: CDR1 LGHNA, CDR2 YNFKEQ. CDR3 protein: CASSQVRAGPGNQPQHF. In DNA, the CDR3 is TGTGCCAGCAGCCAAGTCCGGGCAGGGCCTGGCAATCAGCCCCAGCATTTT.

This chain connects TRBV19 to TRBJ1-2; D possibly corresponds to TRBD1 (5 bases). This CDR3 region has 14 residues. V lost 5 bases, J lost 2 bases, and 12 bases lay in between. Germline V gene sequence: CDR1 LNHDA, CDR2 SQIVND (reference sequence). In nucleotides, the CDR3 is TGTGCCAGTAGTTACACAGGCACAAACTATGGCTACACCTTC. Its protein is CASSYTGTNYGYTF.

The chain employs TRBV9 and TRBJ1-1; D uncertain. Germline CDR1 reads SGDLS; CDR2 reads YYNGEE. CDR3 length: 16 amino acids. V lost 0 bases, J lost 0 bases, and 12 bases lay in between. The CDR3 loop is CASSVALGPLNTEAFF. CDR3 in DNA: TGTGCCAGCAGCGTAGCACTAGGGCCCCTGAACACTGAAGCTTTCTTT.

This clonotype appeared a few times. The chain links TRBV28 to TRBJ2-5; D is perhaps TRBD1 (6 bases). Trimming removed 4 bases from V and 10 bases from J, with 28 bases in between. Germline V CDR1 and CDR2: MDHEN, SYDVKM. CDR3 length equals 17 residues. DNA for the CDR3: TGTGCCAGCAGTTCCTATACGGACAGTCCTCTTAACGAGGACCAGTACTTC. Its protein product is CASSSYTDSPLNEDQYF.